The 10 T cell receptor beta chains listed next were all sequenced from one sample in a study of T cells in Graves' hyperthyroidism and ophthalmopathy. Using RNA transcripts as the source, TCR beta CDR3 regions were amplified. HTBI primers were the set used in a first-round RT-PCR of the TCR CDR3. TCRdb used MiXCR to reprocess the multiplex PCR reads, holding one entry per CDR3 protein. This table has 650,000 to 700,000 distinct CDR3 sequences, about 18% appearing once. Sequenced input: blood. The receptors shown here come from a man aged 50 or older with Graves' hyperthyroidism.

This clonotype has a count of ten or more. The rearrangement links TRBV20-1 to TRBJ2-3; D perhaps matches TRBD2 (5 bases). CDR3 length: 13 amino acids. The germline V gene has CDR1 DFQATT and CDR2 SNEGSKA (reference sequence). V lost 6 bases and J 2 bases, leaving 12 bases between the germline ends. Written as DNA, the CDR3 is TGCAGTGCGAGGGAGCCCAACACAGATACGCAGTATTTT. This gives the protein CSAREPNTDTQYF.

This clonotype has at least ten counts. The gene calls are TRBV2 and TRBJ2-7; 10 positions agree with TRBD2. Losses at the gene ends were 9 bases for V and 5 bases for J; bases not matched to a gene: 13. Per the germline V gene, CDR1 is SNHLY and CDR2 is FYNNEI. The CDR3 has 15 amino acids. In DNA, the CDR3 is TGTGCCAGTACATTTAGCGGGGGGAGTATCGACGAGCAGTACTTC. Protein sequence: CASTFSGGSIDEQYF.

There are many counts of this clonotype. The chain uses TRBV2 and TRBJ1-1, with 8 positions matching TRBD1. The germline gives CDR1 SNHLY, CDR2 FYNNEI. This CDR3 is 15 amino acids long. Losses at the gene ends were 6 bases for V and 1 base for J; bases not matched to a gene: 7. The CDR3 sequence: CASSFQGAWNTEAFF. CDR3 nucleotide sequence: TGTGCCAGCAGCTTTCAGGGGGCTTGGAACACTGAAGCTTTCTTT. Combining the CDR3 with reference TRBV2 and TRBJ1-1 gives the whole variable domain EPEVTQTPSHQVTQMGQEVILRCVPISNHLYFYWYRQILGQKVEFLVSFYNNEISEKSEIFDDQFSVERPDGSNFTLKIRSTKLEDSAMYFCASSFQGAWNTEAFFGQGTRLTVV.

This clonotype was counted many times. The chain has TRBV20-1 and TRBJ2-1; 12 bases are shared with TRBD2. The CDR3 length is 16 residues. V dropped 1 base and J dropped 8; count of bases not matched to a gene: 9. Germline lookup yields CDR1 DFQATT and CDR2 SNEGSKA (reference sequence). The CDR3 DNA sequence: TGCAGTGCTAGAGTGGCGACTAGCGGGAGAAGGTATGAGCAGTTCTTC. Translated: CSARVATSGRRYEQFF.

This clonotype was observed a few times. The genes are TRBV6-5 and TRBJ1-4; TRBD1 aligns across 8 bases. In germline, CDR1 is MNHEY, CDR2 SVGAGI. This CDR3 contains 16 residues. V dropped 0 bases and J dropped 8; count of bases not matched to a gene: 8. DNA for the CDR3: TGTGCCAGCAGTTACTCTGTCTCAGGGGGCGGCGAAAAACTGTTTTTT. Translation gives CASSYSVSGGGEKLFF.

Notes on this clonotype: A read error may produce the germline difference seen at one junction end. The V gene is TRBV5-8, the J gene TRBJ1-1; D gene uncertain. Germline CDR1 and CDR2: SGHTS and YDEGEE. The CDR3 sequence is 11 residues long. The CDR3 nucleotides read TGTGTCAGCAGCCAAAGGACTGAAGCTTTCTTT. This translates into CVSSQRTEAFF.

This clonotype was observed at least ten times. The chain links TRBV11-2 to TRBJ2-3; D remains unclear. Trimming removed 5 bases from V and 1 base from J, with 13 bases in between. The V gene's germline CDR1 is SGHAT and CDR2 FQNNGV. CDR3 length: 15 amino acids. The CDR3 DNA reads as TGTGCCAGCAGCCTTGGGGAAGACCGCACAGATACGCAGTATTTT. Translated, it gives CASSLGEDRTDTQYF.

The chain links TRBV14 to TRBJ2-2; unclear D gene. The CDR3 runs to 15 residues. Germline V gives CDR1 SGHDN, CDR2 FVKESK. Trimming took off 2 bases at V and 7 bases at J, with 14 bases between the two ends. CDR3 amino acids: CASSQKETRGGELFF. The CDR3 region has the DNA TGTGCCAGCAGCCAAAAGGAGACCAGAGGCGGGGAGCTGTTTTTT.

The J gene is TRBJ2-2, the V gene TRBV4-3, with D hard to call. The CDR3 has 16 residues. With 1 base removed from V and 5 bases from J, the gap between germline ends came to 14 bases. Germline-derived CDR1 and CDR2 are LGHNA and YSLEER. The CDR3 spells CASSQGNPGQTGELFF. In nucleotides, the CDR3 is TGCGCCAGCAGCCAAGGTAACCCGGGTCAGACCGGGGAGCTGTTTTTT.

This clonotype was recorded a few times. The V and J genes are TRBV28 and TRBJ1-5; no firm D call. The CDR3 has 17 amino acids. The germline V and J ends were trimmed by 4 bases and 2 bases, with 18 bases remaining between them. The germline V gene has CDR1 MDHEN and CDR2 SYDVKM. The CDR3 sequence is CASSSSPHKRGNQPQHF. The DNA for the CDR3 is TGTGCCAGCAGTTCATCCCCCCACAAAAGGGGCAATCAGCCCCAGCATTTT.